The clone carrying this TCR beta chain was observed a few times. Expressed TCRB transcripts got sequenced, as all isolated RNA was reverse transcribed. Profiled with immunoSEQ multiplex PCR; TCRdb holds only in-frame clones, not every one. The data show 350,000 to 450,000 clones, over 13% seen once. The entry originates in a study of beta chain features in type 1 diabetes. About the research overall: Similarity in age, gender and cell yields was seen between patients and healthy donors. Taken together, all samples contributed 107,917,701 examined sorted cells.

Purity of each sorted population was above 98%. V was pared by 7 bases and J by 3 bases, with 6 bases of the junction left unmatched. CDR3 length: 13 residues. Germline CDR1 is SGHNT and CDR2 is YYREEE (reference sequence). This chain links TRBV5-4 with TRBJ1-1, with 7 bases lining up with TRBD1. The sample consisted of naive CD4+ T cells from blood. The sequence came from a woman aged 18-30 years in good health. The DNA for the CDR3 is TGTGCCAGCGGAGACAGGGTAGACACTGAAGCTTTCTTT. Protein sequence: CASGDRVDTEAFF.